This T cell receptor (beta chain) was recovered during a study of PD-1 blockade in classical Hodgkin lymphoma. General study results and limits: Lower baseline TCR diversity was reported for newly diagnosed patients than for healthy donors.

V was trimmed by 5 bases and J by 3 bases, leaving 11 bases between them. This CDR3 region has 13 residues. In germline, CDR1 is MNHNS, CDR2 SASEGT. Each of the patients experienced relapse following autologous stem cell transplantation, and their brentuximab vedotin exposure differed. Notes on this clone: The antigen remains undetermined.

TCRdb's table, derived via immunoSEQ multiplex PCR, lists solely in-frame clones and lacks some. The sample has some 16,000 clones, more than 75% seen once. This material consisted of peripheral blood mononuclear cells (PBMCs), taken before the second cycle of nivolumab. This clonotype was sampled from a human donor with classical Hodgkin lymphoma. V gene TRBV6-1 combines with J gene TRBJ2-7; D gene unclear. The CDR3 nucleotides read TGTGCCAGCAGTCAGGCGGATTTCTACGAGCAGTACTTC. Translating it yields CASSQADFYEQYF.